Below, 2 T cell receptor beta chains from the same sample are listed, as sequenced in a study of blood T cell repertoires in COVID-19 (dated by TCRdb to the early 2020s). Receptor amplification or capture employed the immunoSEQ multiplex PCR assay. TCRdb obtained this table from immuneACCESS and retained in-frame rearrangements with V and J assigned. These tables miss some clones; where compared with another copy, unresolved V genes account for less than half of the shortfall, and the remainder is unexplained. This sample is represented by around 67,000 clones; around 91% of them were singletons. The ten largest clones take up roughly 8% of the sample. The sequenced sample was peripheral blood. The receptors were sampled from a human donor in a cohort sampled during active COVID-19.

The genes are TRBV6-4 and TRBJ1-5; no firm D call. This CDR3 contains 13 residues. CDR1 is MRHNA and CDR2 is SNTAGT in the germline V gene. Trimming took off 9 bases at V and 5 bases at J, with 14 bases between the two ends. CDR3 in amino acids: CARTPGGYQPQHF. The CDR3 nucleotides read TGTGCCAGGACACCCGGAGGGTATCAGCCCCAGCATTTT.

This chain uses TRBV4-1 with TRBJ2-2; 7 nucleotides agree with TRBD2. The germline CDR1 and CDR2 sequences are MGHRA and YSYEKL. The junction had 7 bases not matched to a gene; V was cut back by 0 bases and J by 9 bases. The CDR3 has 15 amino acids. The CDR3 loop reads CASSQDTSTSRELFF. CDR3 DNA: TGCGCCAGCAGCCAAGATACTTCGACTAGCCGGGAGCTGTTTTTT.